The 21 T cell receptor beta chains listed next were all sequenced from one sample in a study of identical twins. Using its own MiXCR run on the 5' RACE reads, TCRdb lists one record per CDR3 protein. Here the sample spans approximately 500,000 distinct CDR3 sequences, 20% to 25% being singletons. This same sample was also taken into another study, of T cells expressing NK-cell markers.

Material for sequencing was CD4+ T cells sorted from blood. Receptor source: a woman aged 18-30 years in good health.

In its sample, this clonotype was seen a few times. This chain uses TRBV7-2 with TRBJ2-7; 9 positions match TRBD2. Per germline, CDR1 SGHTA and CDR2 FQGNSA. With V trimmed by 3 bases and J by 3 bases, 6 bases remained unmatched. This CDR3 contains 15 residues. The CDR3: CASSFRLAENYEQYF. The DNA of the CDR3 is TGTGCCAGCAGCTTCCGACTAGCGGAGAACTACGAGCAGTACTTC.

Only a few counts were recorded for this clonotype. As DNA, the CDR3 is TGCAGCGTTGAACCACGGGAGGCCAACTCCTACAATGAGCAGTTCTTC. Translation: CSVEPREANSYNEQFF. The chain joins TRBV29-1 to TRBJ2-1; 7 nucleotides line up with TRBD2. Germline V gene data show CDR1 as SQVTM and CDR2 as ANQGSEA. Unmatched junction bases numbered 7, after V lost 2 bases and J lost 0 bases. The CDR3 runs to 16 residues.

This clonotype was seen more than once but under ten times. The DNA of the CDR3 is TGTGCCAGCAGCTCCGGACTGACGCAAGAGACCCAGTACTTC. Translation gives CASSSGLTQETQYF. This chain links TRBV7-2 with TRBJ2-5; tentative D call: TRBD2 (5 bases). The CDR3 totals 14 residues. V lost 4 bases and J 2 bases, leaving 11 bases between the germline ends. Per the germline V gene, CDR1 is SGHTA and CDR2 is FQGNSA.

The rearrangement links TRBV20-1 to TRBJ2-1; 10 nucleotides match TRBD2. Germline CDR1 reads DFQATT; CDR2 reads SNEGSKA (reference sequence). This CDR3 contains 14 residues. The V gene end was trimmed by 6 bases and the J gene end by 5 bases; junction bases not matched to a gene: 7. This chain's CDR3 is CSAQSGRANNEQFF. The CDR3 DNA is TGCAGTGCCCAGAGCGGGAGGGCCAACAATGAGCAGTTCTTC.

CDR3 nucleotides: TGTGCCAGCAGTCCCCGGGCAGGCAATCAGCCCCAGCATTTT. It yields the protein CASSPRAGNQPQHF. This rearrangement joins TRBV6-2 or TRBV6-3 to TRBJ1-5; unclear D gene. The CDR3 contains 14 residues. The germline V and J ends were trimmed by 5 bases and 2 bases, with 10 bases remaining between them. Germline assignment: CDR1 MNHEY and CDR2 SVGEGT.

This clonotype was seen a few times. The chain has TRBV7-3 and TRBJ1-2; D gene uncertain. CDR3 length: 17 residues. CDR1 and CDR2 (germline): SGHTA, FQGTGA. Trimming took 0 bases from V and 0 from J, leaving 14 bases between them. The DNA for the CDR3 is TGTGCCAGCAGCTTAACGTTACGGGATGACGCTAACTATGGCTACACCTTC. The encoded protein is CASSLTLRDDANYGYTF. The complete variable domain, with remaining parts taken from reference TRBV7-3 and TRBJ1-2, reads GAGVSQTPSNKVTEKGKYVELRCDPISGHTALYWYRQSLGQGPEFLIYFQGTGAADDSGLPNDRFFAVRPEGSVSTLKIQRTERGDSAVYLCASSLTLRDDANYGYTFGSGTRLTVV.

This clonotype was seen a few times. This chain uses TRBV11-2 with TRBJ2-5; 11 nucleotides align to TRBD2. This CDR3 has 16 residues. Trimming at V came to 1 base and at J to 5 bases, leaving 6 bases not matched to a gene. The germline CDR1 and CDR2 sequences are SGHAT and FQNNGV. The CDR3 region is CASSLGYASGGETQYF. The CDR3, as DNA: TGTGCCAGCAGCTTAGGATACGCTAGCGGGGGGGAGACCCAGTACTTC.

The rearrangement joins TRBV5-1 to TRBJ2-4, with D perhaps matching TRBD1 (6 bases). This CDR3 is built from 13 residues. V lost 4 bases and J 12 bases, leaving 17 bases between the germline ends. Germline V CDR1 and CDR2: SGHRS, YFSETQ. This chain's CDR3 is CASSLSQGRNQYF. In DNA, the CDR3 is TGCGCCAGCAGCCTGTCACAGGGTCGGAATCAGTACTTC.

The CDR3 region is CASSQAQYYGYTF. The CDR3, as DNA: TGTGCCAGCAGCCAAGCGCAGTACTATGGCTACACCTTC. This sequence joins TRBV3-1 and TRBJ1-2; D gene unclear. The CDR3 is 13 residues long. The V and J ends lost 1 base and 3 bases respectively, with 6 bases between them. Germline loops: CDR1 LGHDT, CDR2 YNNKEL (reference sequence). The whole variable domain, filled in from reference TRBV3-1 and TRBJ1-2, reads DTAVSQTPKYLVTQMGNDKSIKCEQNLGHDTMYWYKQDSKKFLKIMFSYNNKELIINETVPNRFSPKSPDKAHLNLHINSLELGDSAVYFCASSQAQYYGYTFGSGTRLTVV.

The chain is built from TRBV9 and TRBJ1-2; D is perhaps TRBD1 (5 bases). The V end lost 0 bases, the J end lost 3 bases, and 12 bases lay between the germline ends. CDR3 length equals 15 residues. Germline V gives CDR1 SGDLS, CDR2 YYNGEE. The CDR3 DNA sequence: TGTGCCAGCAGCGTAGGCCCAGGGCCTGACTATGGCTACACCTTC. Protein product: CASSVGPGPDYGYTF. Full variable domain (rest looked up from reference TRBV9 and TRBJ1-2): DSGVTQTPKHLITATGQRVTLRCSPRSGDLSVYWYQQSLDQGLQFLIQYYNGEERAKGNILERFSAQQFPDLHSELNLSSLELGDSALYFCASSVGPGPDYGYTFGSGTRLTVV.

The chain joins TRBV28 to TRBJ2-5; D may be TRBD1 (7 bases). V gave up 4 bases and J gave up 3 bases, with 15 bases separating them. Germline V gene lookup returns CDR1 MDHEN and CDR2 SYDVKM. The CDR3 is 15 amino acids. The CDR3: CASSSGGSGKETQYF. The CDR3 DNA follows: TGTGCCAGCAGTTCAGGGGGGTCGGGAAAAGAGACCCAGTACTTC.

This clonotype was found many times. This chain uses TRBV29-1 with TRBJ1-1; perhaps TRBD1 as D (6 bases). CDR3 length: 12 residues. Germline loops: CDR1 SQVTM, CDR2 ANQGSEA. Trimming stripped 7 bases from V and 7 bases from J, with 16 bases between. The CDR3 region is CSGGLGADEAFF. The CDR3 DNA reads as TGCAGCGGGGGACTGGGGGCCGATGAAGCTTTCTTT.

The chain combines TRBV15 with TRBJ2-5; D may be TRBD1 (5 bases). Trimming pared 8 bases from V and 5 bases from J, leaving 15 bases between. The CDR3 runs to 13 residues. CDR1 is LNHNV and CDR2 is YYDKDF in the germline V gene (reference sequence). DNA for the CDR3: TGTGCCACCCAAAGCAGGGTGCGGGAGACCCAGTACTTC. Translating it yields CATQSRVRETQYF.

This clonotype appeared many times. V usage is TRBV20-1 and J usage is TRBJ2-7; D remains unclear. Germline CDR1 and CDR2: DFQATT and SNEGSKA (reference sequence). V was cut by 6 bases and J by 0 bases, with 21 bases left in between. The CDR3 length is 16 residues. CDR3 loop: CSARPLARISSYEQYF. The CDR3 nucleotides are TGCAGTGCGCGGCCCCTCGCCCGAATCAGCTCCTACGAGCAGTACTTC.

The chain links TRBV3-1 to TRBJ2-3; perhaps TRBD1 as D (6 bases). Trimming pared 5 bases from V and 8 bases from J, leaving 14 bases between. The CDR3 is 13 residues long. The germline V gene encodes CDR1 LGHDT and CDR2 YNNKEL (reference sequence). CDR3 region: CASSESDRSTQYF. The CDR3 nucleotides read TGTGCCAGCAGCGAAAGCGACAGGTCTACGCAGTATTTT.

The CDR3 here is CASSGPVGGYNEQFF. CDR3 sequence (DNA): TGTGCCAGCAGCGGCCCCGTAGGGGGCTACAATGAGCAGTTCTTC. The chain joins TRBV9 to TRBJ2-1; the D gene is possibly TRBD1 (6 bases). The germline V and J ends were trimmed by 3 bases and 3 bases, with 13 bases remaining between them. CDR3 length: 15 amino acids. Per germline, CDR1 SGDLS and CDR2 YYNGEE. Drawing the rest from reference TRBV9 and TRBJ2-1, the complete variable domain is DSGVTQTPKHLITATGQRVTLRCSPRSGDLSVYWYQQSLDQGLQFLIQYYNGEERAKGNILERFSAQQFPDLHSELNLSSLELGDSALYFCASSGPVGGYNEQFFGPGTRLTVL.

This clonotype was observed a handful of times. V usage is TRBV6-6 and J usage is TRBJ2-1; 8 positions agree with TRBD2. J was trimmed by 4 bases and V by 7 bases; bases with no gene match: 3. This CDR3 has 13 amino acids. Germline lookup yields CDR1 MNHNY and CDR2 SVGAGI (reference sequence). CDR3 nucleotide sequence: TGTGCCAGCACACGGGAGGGGTACAATGAGCAGTTCTTC. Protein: CASTREGYNEQFF.

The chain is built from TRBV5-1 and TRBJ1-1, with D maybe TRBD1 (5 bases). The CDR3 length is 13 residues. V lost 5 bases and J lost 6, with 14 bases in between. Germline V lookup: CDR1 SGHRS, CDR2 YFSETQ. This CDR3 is CASSPAGGAEAFF. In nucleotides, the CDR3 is TGCGCCAGCAGTCCGGCCGGGGGGGCTGAAGCTTTCTTT.

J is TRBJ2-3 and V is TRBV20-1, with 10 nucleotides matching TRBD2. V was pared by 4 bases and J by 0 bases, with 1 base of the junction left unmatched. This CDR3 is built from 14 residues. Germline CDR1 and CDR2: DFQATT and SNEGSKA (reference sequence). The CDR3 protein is CSATSGRSTDTQYF. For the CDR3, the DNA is TGCAGTGCTACTAGCGGGAGAAGCACAGATACGCAGTATTTT.

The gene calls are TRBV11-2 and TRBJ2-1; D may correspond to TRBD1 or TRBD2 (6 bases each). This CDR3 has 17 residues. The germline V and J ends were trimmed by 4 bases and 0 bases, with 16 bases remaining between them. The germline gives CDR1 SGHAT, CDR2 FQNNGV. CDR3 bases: TGTGCCAGCAGCTCCACCGGGGGCTTCAGCTCCTACAATGAGCAGTTCTTC. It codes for CASSSTGGFSSYNEQFF.

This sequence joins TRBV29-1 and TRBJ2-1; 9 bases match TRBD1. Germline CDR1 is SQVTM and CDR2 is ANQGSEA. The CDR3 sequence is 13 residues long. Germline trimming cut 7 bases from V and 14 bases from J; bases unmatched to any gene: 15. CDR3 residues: CSAYPGDRERKFF. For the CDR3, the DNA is TGCAGCGCGTACCCCGGGGACAGGGAGAGAAAGTTCTTC.